Sequencing of this TCR beta chain was carried out in a study of T cells after yellow fever vaccination. Across the study: SMART-Seq v4 Ultra Low Input prepared libraries from low-cell fractions.

TCRdb fed the 5' RACE reads into MiXCR, producing one record per CDR3 protein. The sample has approximately 550,000 distinct CDR3 sequences; approximately 13% are singletons. The junction had 8 bases not matched to a gene; V was cut back by 6 bases and J by 3 bases. This CDR3 is built from 15 residues. Germline V lookup: CDR1 DFQATT, CDR2 SNEGSKA (reference sequence). This chain uses TRBV20-1 with TRBJ2-1, with 10 bases matching TRBD2. The starting material was PBMCs, obtained on the day of the yellow fever booster vaccination. The TCR sequence derives from a man between 25 and 39 years old who received the YFV17D yellow fever vaccine. The CDR3 spells CSAATGTSVYNEQFF. For the CDR3, the DNA is TGCAGTGCAGCCACCGGGACTAGCGTCTACAATGAGCAGTTCTTC.